The 21 T cell receptor beta chains listed next were all sequenced from one sample in a study of T-cell reconstitution after alpha-beta-depleted transplantation in children. Preparation of the TCRbeta library involved a method that used unique molecular identifiers. TCRdb ran MiXCR on the PCR reads and lists one entry per CDR3 protein. The sample holds around 230,000 distinct CDR3 sequences; around a sixth are singletons and the top ten take about 41%. The source material was PBMCs, mostly from graft donor cells, sampled 360 days after TCRalphabeta/CD19-depleted stem cell transplant. These receptors were obtained from a male patient between 2 and 15 years old who had a stem cell transplant for acute lymphoblastic leukemia, so the T cells may come from the graft donor.

There are many counts of this clonotype. The genes are TRBV20-1 and TRBJ1-6; 7 nucleotides align to TRBD1. After removal of 4 bases from V and 5 bases from J, the junction contained 5 bases not matched to a gene. Germline V gene lookup returns CDR1 DFQATT and CDR2 SNEGSKA (reference sequence). The CDR3 runs 14 residues. The CDR3: CSATPGQNNSPLHF. For the CDR3, the DNA is TGCAGTGCTACTCCGGGACAGAATAATTCACCCCTCCACTTT.

This clonotype occurred many times. CDR3 amino acids: CASSYSRGGTEAFF. CDR3 DNA: TGTGCCAGCAGTTACTCTCGGGGCGGCACTGAAGCTTTCTTT. V gene TRBV6-5 combines with J gene TRBJ1-1, with a possible D match to TRBD1 (5 bases). V lost 0 bases to trimming and J lost 4 bases, with 9 bases between them. The CDR3 runs 14 residues. The germline CDR1 and CDR2 sequences are MNHEY and SVGAGI.

This clonotype was detected ten times or more. This rearrangement joins TRBV18 to TRBJ1-3; D is unclear. This CDR3 comprises 16 residues. V lost 6 bases to trimming and J lost 4 bases, with 19 bases between them. Germline CDR1 reads KGHSH; CDR2 reads LQKENI. DNA of the CDR3: TGTGCCAGCTCCCGTCGCGAGGACGGTCGGGGAAACACCATATATTTT. It encodes CASSRREDGRGNTIYF.

The chain couples TRBV12-3 or TRBV12-4 to TRBJ2-2, with D possibly matching TRBD2 (6 bases). CDR3 size: 20 residues. The V gene lost 7 bases and the J gene lost 4 bases, with 31 bases spanning the gap. The CDR3 DNA is TGTGCCAGCATCCGGAACCTAGGAGGGATAGGGGACTCGGTCACCGGGGAGCTGTTTTTT. Translating it yields CASIRNLGGIGDSVTGELFF.

This clonotype was detected a few times. The V and J genes are TRBV7-8 and TRBJ2-2, with a weak D call TRBD1 (6 bases). The CDR3 totals 14 residues. Germline V gene lookup returns CDR1 SGHVS and CDR2 FQNEAQ. Trimming pared 1 base from V and 7 bases from J, leaving 10 bases between. CDR3 bases: TGTGCCAGCAGCTTAGTACAGGGTAACGGGGAGCTGTTTTTT. This sequence encodes CASSLVQGNGELFF.

There are many counts of this clonotype. The rearrangement links TRBV7-9 to TRBJ2-3; weak D call: TRBD2 (5 bases). Germline V lookup: CDR1 SEHNR, CDR2 FQNEAQ (reference sequence). The V end lost 8 bases, the J end lost 1 base, and 10 bases lay between the germline ends. This CDR3 region has 13 residues. The CDR3 reads CASGGHGTDTQYF. The CDR3 DNA is TGTGCCAGCGGAGGTCACGGCACAGATACGCAGTATTTT.

This clonotype was recorded many times. The chain uses TRBV7-8 and TRBJ2-1, with a tentative D call TRBD1 (6 bases). Looked up from germline, CDR1 is SGHVS and CDR2 is FQNEAQ. V was clipped by 1 base and J by 7 bases, with 17 bases between them. This CDR3 is 16 amino acids long. The CDR3 region has the DNA TGTGCCAGCAGCTTAGAATACTCAGGGGAGTTGAATGAGCAGTTCTTC. This sequence encodes CASSLEYSGELNEQFF.

V is TRBV7-8 and J is TRBJ2-7; 12 bases are shared with TRBD2. J gave up 6 bases and V 5 bases, and 8 bases lay outside the gene matches. The CDR3 covers 15 residues. The germline V gene has CDR1 SGHVS and CDR2 FQNEAQ. Here the CDR3 reads CASSHASGGAFEQYF. CDR3 DNA sequence: TGTGCCAGCAGCCACGCTAGCGGGGGGGCATTCGAGCAGTACTTC. The full variable domain, its missing parts supplied by reference TRBV7-8 and TRBJ2-7, is GAGVSQSPRYKVAKRGQDVALRCDPISGHVSLFWYQQALGQGPEFLTYFQNEAQLDKSGLPSDRFFAERPEGSVSTLKIQRTQQEDSAVYLCASSHASGGAFEQYFGPGTRLTVT.

The J gene is TRBJ2-4, the V gene TRBV20-1; 7 bases are a match to TRBD2. The V segment lost 5 bases and the J segment 1 base; nucleotides outside the gene matches: 8. The germline V gene encodes CDR1 DFQATT and CDR2 SNEGSKA (reference sequence). This CDR3 has 15 amino acids. Here the CDR3 reads CSAAWEGLAKNIQYF. CDR3 DNA: TGCAGTGCTGCCTGGGAGGGTTTGGCCAAAAACATTCAGTACTTC.

Notes on this clonotype: The CDR3 end shows no conserved phenylalanine or tryptophan, and so a read error is likely. V and J are TRBV30 and TRBJ2-7, with D possibly matching TRBD2 (5 bases). The germline V gene encodes CDR1 GTSNPN and CDR2 SVGIG (reference sequence). The V and J ends lost 4 bases and 6 bases respectively, with 16 bases between them. This CDR3 contains 13 residues. The CDR3 region is CAWTSRGGAEQYS. The CDR3 DNA reads as TGTGCCTGGACTTCACGGGGTGGTGCCGAGCAGTACTCC.

The chain has TRBV20-1 and TRBJ1-6; a weak D match, TRBD1 (5 bases). This CDR3 region has 14 residues. CDR1 is DFQATT, CDR2 SNEGSKA, per germline (reference sequence). V gave up 4 bases and J gave up 5 bases, with 12 bases separating them. CDR3 amino acids: CSAKDTLDNSPLHF. CDR3 coding DNA: TGCAGTGCTAAGGACACCTTAGATAATTCACCCCTCCACTTT.

A few counts support this clonotype. V gene TRBV7-2 combines with J gene TRBJ1-1; D may be TRBD1 (6 bases). The CDR3 sequence is 14 residues long. The V gene lost 4 bases and the J gene lost 2 bases, with 11 bases spanning the gap. The V gene's germline CDR1 is SGHTA and CDR2 FQGNSA. CDR3 bases: TGTGCCAGCAGCTGGGGGACATTCAACACTGAAGCTTTCTTT. Protein product: CASSWGTFNTEAFF.

This clonotype was counted a few times. The gene calls are TRBV29-1 and TRBJ2-7, with D perhaps TRBD1 (6 bases). The V and J ends lost 7 bases and 4 bases respectively, with 11 bases between them. The CDR3 sequence is 11 residues long. Germline CDR1 reads SQVTM; CDR2 reads ANQGSEA. This chain's CDR3 is CSGGHPYEQYF. The DNA for the CDR3 is TGCAGCGGGGGACACCCGTACGAGCAGTACTTC.

The V and J genes are TRBV7-8 and TRBJ2-3, with 10 bases lining up with TRBD2. The germline gives CDR1 SGHVS, CDR2 FQNEAQ. V was pared by 2 bases and J by 2 bases, with 7 bases of the junction left unmatched. The CDR3 runs 17 residues. CDR3 DNA: TGTGCCAGCAGCTTACCTCAACTAGCGGGGATCACAGATACGCAGTATTTT. Amino acids: CASSLPQLAGITDTQYF.

This chain uses TRBV20-1 with TRBJ1-1, with D perhaps TRBD1 (6 bases). The CDR3 extends over 12 amino acids. Deletions cut 7 bases from V and 4 bases from J, with 13 bases between. Germline CDR1 DFQATT, CDR2 SNEGSKA (reference sequence). CDR3 sequence (DNA): TGCAGTGTTAAGACAGGCAGCACTGAAGCTTTCTTT. It yields the protein CSVKTGSTEAFF.

This chain links TRBV18 with TRBJ2-3; 12 nucleotides agree with TRBD1. The junction had 11 bases not matched to a gene; V was cut back by 3 bases and J by 1 base. Germline V gene data show CDR1 as KGHSH and CDR2 as LQKENI. The CDR3 loop spans 19 amino acids. This CDR3 is CASSPTPGQGAGGTDTQYF. CDR3 nucleotide sequence: TGTGCCAGCTCACCTACACCGGGACAGGGGGCTGGCGGCACAGATACGCAGTATTTT.

The rearrangement links TRBV29-1 to TRBJ2-2, with D perhaps matching TRBD1 or TRBD2 (5 bases each). V was cut by 5 bases and J by 0 bases, with 19 bases left in between. Per the germline V gene, CDR1 is SQVTM and CDR2 is ANQGSEA. The CDR3 is 17 amino acids. The CDR3 loop is CSVTTGRRLANTGELFF. CDR3 in DNA: TGCAGCGTTACAACGGGACGTAGGTTAGCGAACACCGGGGAGCTGTTTTTT.

The CDR3 nucleotides read TGCGCCAGCAGCGCCAGGGGGGACAGCTCTTTCCGGTACTTC. Encoded protein: CASSARGDSSFRYF. The rearrangement links TRBV5-1 to TRBJ2-7; D is possibly TRBD1 (7 bases). The CDR3 contains 14 residues. The germline V gene encodes CDR1 SGHRS and CDR2 YFSETQ. V lost 4 bases to trimming and J lost 12 bases, with 23 bases between them.

The J gene is TRBJ2-5, the V gene TRBV4-3; possible D gene TRBD2, 6 bases. The CDR3 is made up of 15 amino acids. Germline V gene lookup returns CDR1 LGHNA and CDR2 YSLEER. Between the trimmed V and J ends, which lost 1 base and 3 bases, there was a span of 12 bases. This CDR3 reads CASSQVGGGEETQYF. For the CDR3, the DNA is TGCGCCAGCAGCCAAGTGGGAGGAGGGGAAGAGACCCAGTACTTC.

This clonotype has more than one count but fewer than ten. The chain combines TRBV5-4 with TRBJ2-6; D tentatively reads TRBD1 or TRBD2 (5 bases each). This CDR3 region has 13 residues. Germline values: CDR1 SGHNT, CDR2 YYREEE (reference sequence). V lost 4 bases, J lost 8 bases, and 10 bases lay in between. CDR3: CASSAPGPNVLTF. CDR3 nucleotide sequence: TGTGCCAGCAGCGCTCCGGGACCCAACGTCCTGACTTTC.

This clonotype was seen more than once but under ten times. V is TRBV12-3 or TRBV12-4 and J is TRBJ2-7; 11 bases are shared with TRBD2. J lost 7 bases, V lost 4 bases, and 12 bases had no gene match. The CDR3 has 16 amino acids. The CDR3 bases are TGTGCCAGCAGTTCGCCCAGACTAGCGGGGAATAGGGAGCAGTACTTC. This gives the protein CASSSPRLAGNREQYF.